This TCR beta chain came from a study of T-cell memory formation after mild COVID-19. The CDR3 is 15 amino acids. Germline CDR1 SGDLS, CDR2 YYNGEE. V lost 0 bases to trimming and J lost 3 bases, with 12 bases between them. TCRdb independently ran MiXCR on the 5' RACE reads; one entry per CDR3 protein. The table lists tens of thousands of distinct CDR3 sequences, around 13% of them singletons. V usage is TRBV9 and J usage is TRBJ1-1, with D perhaps TRBD1 (6 bases). The receptor was derived from an adult woman who had mild COVID-19 (a few samples of this study predate the infection). Cell type and time point are not known. The sequencing input was PBMCs or a T cell subset sorted from them (not recorded which). In DNA form, the CDR3 reads TGTGCCAGCAGCGTAGCTGCGGCAGGGGACACTGAAGCTTTCTTT. Amino acids: CASSVAAAGDTEAFF.